The 2 T cell receptor beta chains given below trace back to one sample, sequenced in a study of cytomegalovirus exposure and HLA in healthy donors. Data came from immunoSEQ multiplex PCR; TCRdb stores just in-frame clones and leaves some out. The sample consists of about 190,000 clones, more than 70% of them appearing once. Sequences were obtained from PBMCs. These receptors were obtained from a woman under 30 in good health and CMV-seronegative.

CDR3 nucleotides: TGTGCCAGCAGCCTCCGACACGCTCCGAGTATCGGGGAGCTGTTTTTT. This codes for CASSLRHAPSIGELFF. The chain carries TRBV14 and TRBJ2-2; no reliable D call. Trimming pared 4 bases from V and 7 bases from J, leaving 19 bases between. Germline CDR1 SGHDN, CDR2 FVKESK. The CDR3 spans 16 residues. The whole variable domain, remainder taken from reference TRBV14 and TRBJ2-2, is EAGVTQFPSHSVIEKGQTVTLRCDPISGHDNLYWYRRVMGKEIKFLLHFVKESKQDESGMPNNRFLAERTGGTYSTLKVQPAELEDSGVYFCASSLRHAPSIGELFFGEGSRLTVL.

The chain uses TRBV10-1 and TRBJ1-2; 9 bases fit TRBD1. J lost 5 bases, V lost 5 bases, and 3 bases had no gene match. Germline assignment: CDR1 WNHNN and CDR2 SYGVQD (reference sequence). This CDR3 has 13 residues. The CDR3 spells CASSQGQGYGYTF. The CDR3 DNA sequence: TGCGCCAGCAGTCAAGGACAGGGGTATGGCTACACCTTC.